These 26 T cell receptor beta chains came from one sample sequenced in a study of T cells in women clearing cervical HPV infection. This table comes from immunoSEQ multiplex PCR, and its TCRdb copy is limited to in-frame clones, with some not included. Its clone listing holds 27,000 or so clones. The sequencing sample was made of blood buffy coat. Receptors were obtained from a woman aged 18-69 years with a cervical HPV16 infection that either progressed to CIN3+ or cleared (not recorded which).

As concerns this clone: The read is 3 residues too short to cover the CDR3 end, so that end is filled in from the germline J gene. This rearrangement joins TRBV5-1 to TRBJ2-1; TRBD2 matches at 9 bases. Per germline, CDR1 SGHRS and CDR2 YFSETQ. This CDR3 is built from 15 residues. V gave up 3 bases and J gave up 3 bases; unmatched junction bases: 4. The CDR3 is CASSSTSGNYNEQFF. The sequenced CDR3 bases are TGCGCCAGCAGCTCGACTAGCGGCAACTACAATGAG.

Details on this clone: One junction end does not reproduce the germline sequence, and a read error may be involved. Read sequence stops 3 residues before the CDR3 end, and the germline J gene provides the missing end. This chain connects TRBV13 to TRBJ1-6; 7 nucleotides line up with TRBD1. The CDR3 runs 15 residues. Per germline, CDR1 PRHDT and CDR2 FYEKMQ (reference sequence). The CDR3 bases that were read are TGTGCTAGCAGCCCGGGGACAGATACTTTTTCACCC. This translates into CASSPGTDTFSP. The CDR3 reads in full as CASSPGTDTFSPLHF.

On this clone: The CDR3 goes on 3 residues after the read ends, and that part is filled in from the germline J gene. The chain combines TRBV19 with TRBJ2-4; the match to TRBD1 covers 8 bases. The CDR3 loop spans 12 amino acids. The germline gives CDR1 LNHDA, CDR2 SQIVND (reference sequence). The CDR3 bases that were read are TGTGCCAGTACGACAGGGGTCCGGGGT. This gives the protein CASTTGVRG. The CDR3, in full, reads CASTTGVRGQYF.

Note on this clone: From the germline J gene comes the end of the CDR3, since the read stops 3 residues before it. The chain uses TRBV7-2 and TRBJ2-5, with a weak D call TRBD1 (6 bases). CDR3 size: 13 residues. Germline V gene data show CDR1 as SGHTA and CDR2 as FQGNSA. Trimming left V 2 bases short and J 4 bases short, with 8 bases between. This CDR3 reads CASSLTGLETQYF. The sequenced part of the CDR3 DNA is TGTGCCAGCAGCTTAACAGGGCTAGAGACC.

The sequenced part of the CDR3 DNA is TGTGCCAGCACCCCCCAAGGGGGCCTGCGGGAGACG. As protein: CASTPQGGLRET. The whole CDR3 protein reads CASTPQGGLRETQYF. The chain uses TRBV5-4 and TRBJ2-3; D tentatively reads TRBD1 or TRBD2 (7 bases each). The CDR3 end falls 3 residues outside the read, so it is completed with the germline J gene. The length of the CDR3 is 15 residues. Germline-derived CDR1 and CDR2 are SGHNT and YYREEE (reference sequence).

Worth noting for this clone: The CDR3 extends 3 residues past the end of the read, so its final part is completed from the germline J gene. The gene calls are TRBV20-1 and TRBJ1-5, with a tentative D call TRBD1 (6 bases). V lost 6 bases and J lost 3, with 12 bases in between. The CDR3 is made up of 13 amino acids. Germline loops: CDR1 DFQATT, CDR2 SNEGSKA (reference sequence). CDR3 DNA, as far as it was read: TGCAGTGCCGGCGGGGGCCTCAATCAGCCC. The encoded protein is CSAGGGLNQP. The whole CDR3 reads CSAGGGLNQPQHF.

Worth noting for this clone: Coverage ceases 3 residues before the CDR3 finishes, and the germline J gene fills in the end. The chain carries TRBV18 and TRBJ1-2; D not certain. CDR3 size: 11 residues. The germline V gene encodes CDR1 KGHSH and CDR2 LQKENI. The ends were cut back, 3 bases at V and 6 bases at J, with 5 bases in the middle. Partial CDR3 DNA: TGTGCCAGCTCACCCGGGGATGGC. Its translation: CASSPGDG. The whole CDR3 protein is CASSPGDGYTF.

About this clone itself: The read ends 3 residues early relative to the CDR3; the germline J gene fills the gap. J is TRBJ1-2 and V is TRBV27; a possible D gene is TRBD1 (6 bases). This CDR3 region has 13 residues. V lost 8 bases and J lost 4, with 14 bases in between. Germline CDR1 and CDR2: MNHEY and SMNVEV (reference sequence). This chain's CDR3 is CASFDRTRYGYTF. The sequenced part of the CDR3 DNA is TGTGCCAGCTTTGACAGGACCCGCTATGGC.

Remarks on this clone: The read gets to within 3 residues of the CDR3 end, and the germline J gene fills in the rest. The J gene is TRBJ2-7, the V gene TRBV10-3, with D unresolved. CDR3 size: 16 residues. Per germline, CDR1 ENHRY and CDR2 SYGVKD. V was shortened by 2 bases and J by 0 bases, with 14 bases between the two germline ends. CDR3 sequence: CAISEMAASFSYEQYF. Incomplete CDR3 DNA: TGTGCCATCAGTGAGATGGCGGCGTCCTTCTCCTACGAG.

Notes on this clone: The CDR3 goes on 3 residues after the read ends, and that part is filled in from the germline J gene. V usage is TRBV29-1 and J usage is TRBJ1-4, with a possible D match to TRBD1 (6 bases). Germline V gene sequence: CDR1 SQVTM, CDR2 ANQGSEA. This CDR3 has 13 residues. The V and J ends lost 2 bases and 8 bases respectively, with 12 bases between them. The covered CDR3 bases are TGCAGCGTTGAACTGGGGGCGCGAGAAAAA. Amino acid sequence: CSVELGAREK. From start to end, the CDR3 is CSVELGAREKLFF. The variable domain in full, completed from reference TRBV29-1 and TRBJ1-4, reads SAVISQKPSRDICQRGTSLTIQCQVDSQVTMMFWYRQQPGQSLTLIATANQGSEATYESGFVIDKFPISRPNLTFSTLTVSNMSPEDSSIYLCSVELGAREKLFFGSGTQLSVL.

Of note for this clone: With the read ending 3 residues before the CDR3 end, the germline J gene is used to fill in that end. The chain employs TRBV18 and TRBJ2-1; a possible D gene is TRBD1 (5 bases). Germline assignment: CDR1 KGHSH and CDR2 LQKENI. CDR3 size: 13 residues. Between the trimmed V and J ends, which lost 2 bases and 8 bases, there was a span of 10 bases. The CDR3 sequence: CASSPLTDYEQFF. The part of the CDR3 DNA that was read is TGTGCCAGCTCACCATTGACAGACTATGAG.

A word on this clone: The read ends 3 residues early relative to the CDR3; the germline J gene fills the gap. The chain uses TRBV7-6 and TRBJ2-4, with 7 bases identical to TRBD2. Trimming at V came to 2 bases and at J to 6 bases, leaving 1 base not matched to a gene. The CDR3 is 13 amino acids. Germline loops: CDR1 SGHVS, CDR2 FNYEAQ. The CDR3 here is CASSLTGGNIQYF. CDR3 bases read: TGTGCCAGCAGCTTAACGGGGGGAAACATT.

With respect to this clone: The CDR3 end falls 3 residues outside the read, so it is completed with the germline J gene. J is TRBJ2-7 and V is TRBV20-1; TRBD2 matches at 8 bases. CDR1 is DFQATT, CDR2 SNEGSKA, per germline (reference sequence). The CDR3 is 14 amino acids. After removal of 6 bases from V and 5 bases from J, the junction contained 12 bases not matched to a gene. The CDR3 DNA, read in part, is TGCAGTGCCACCGGGGGGGTCTCTTTCAACGAG. It encodes CSATGGVSFNE. The complete CDR3 reads CSATGGVSFNEQYF.

Concerning this clone itself: The read stops 3 residues short of the end of the CDR3; the missing end is completed from the germline J gene. The chain recombines TRBV7-3 with TRBJ1-2; D unresolved. The CDR3 is made up of 16 amino acids. Germline V gene lookup returns CDR1 SGHTA and CDR2 FQGTGA. This chain's CDR3 is CASSLDGLADSYDYTF. The sequenced part of the CDR3 DNA is TGTGCCAGCAGCCTGGACGGACTAGCGGATTCCTACGAC.

A word on this clone: From the germline J gene comes the end of the CDR3, since the read stops 3 residues before it. The chain employs TRBV7-9 and TRBJ2-3; 7 bases are a match to TRBD1. Germline V gene sequence: CDR1 SEHNR, CDR2 FQNEAQ (reference sequence). V lost 5 bases and J lost 0; bases outside the gene matches: 2. The CDR3 sequence is 14 residues long. The CDR3 here is CASSLDRSTDTQYF. The covered CDR3 bases are TGTGCCAGCAGCCTGGACAGGAGCACAGATACG.

A note on this clone: Sequencing ends 3 residues short of the CDR3 end; the germline J gene provides the rest. The chain joins TRBV14 to TRBJ1-3; the D is unclear. Deletions cut 4 bases from V and 4 bases from J, with 5 bases between. The CDR3 contains 12 residues. Germline V gene sequence: CDR1 SGHDN, CDR2 FVKESK. This chain's CDR3 is CASSPIGNTIYF. The sequenced part of the CDR3 DNA is TGTGCCAGCAGCCCCATCGGAAACACC.

Details on this clone: The DNA ends 3 residues before the CDR3 does, and the rest of the CDR3 is filled in from the germline J gene. The chain joins TRBV7-9 to TRBJ2-7; 9 bases fit TRBD1. CDR1 and CDR2 (germline): SEHNR, FQNEAQ (reference sequence). This CDR3 region has 15 residues. Trimming cost V 5 bases and J 2 bases; bases outside gene matches: 7. CDR3 DNA, as far as it was read: TGTGCCAGCAGCCCCGGGACAGGGCGAACCTACGAG. Translating gives CASSPGTGRTYE. The full CDR3 sequence reads CASSPGTGRTYEQYF.

Points on this clone: The read ends 3 residues before the CDR3 terminus; that terminus is restored from the germline J gene. The chain employs TRBV23-1 and TRBJ2-2; TRBD2 is a possible D gene (6 bases). TRBV23-1 is an open reading frame whose function is uncertain. The CDR3 sequence is 16 residues long. V was cut by 0 bases and J by 3 bases, with 11 bases left in between. CDR3 protein: CASSQSSGGDTGELFF. The CDR3 bases that were read are TGCGCCAGCAGTCAATCGTCCGGGGGAGACACCGGGGAG.

As to this clone: Sequencing ends 3 residues short of the CDR3 end; the germline J gene provides the rest. This chain uses TRBV2 with TRBJ2-1; 9 positions match TRBD2. This CDR3 comprises 15 residues. Germline CDR1 is SNHLY and CDR2 is FYNNEI. With V trimmed by 7 bases and J by 6 bases, 10 bases remained unmatched. Incomplete CDR3 DNA: TGTGCCAGCACCCCGCGGGGGGGCGGTGGCAATGAG. Amino acids: CASTPRGGGGNE. The whole CDR3 protein reads CASTPRGGGGNEQFF. The variable domain in full, with the rest retrieved from reference TRBV2 and TRBJ2-1, is EPEVTQTPSHQVTQMGQEVILRCVPISNHLYFYWYRQILGQKVEFLVSFYNNEISEKSEIFDDQFSVERPDGSNFTLKIRSTKLEDSAMYFCASTPRGGGGNEQFFGPGTRLTVL.

On this clone: The CDR3 end falls 3 residues outside the read, so it is completed with the germline J gene. This chain joins TRBV20-1 and TRBJ2-3, with 13 bases lining up with TRBD2. The CDR3 covers 19 residues. Trimming took 1 base from V and 0 from J; bases not matched to a gene: 10. The germline CDR1 and CDR2 sequences are DFQATT and SNEGSKA (reference sequence). The CDR3 region is CSARAGWTSGSSSTDTQYF. The sequenced part of the CDR3 DNA is TGCAGTGCTAGAGCTGGGTGGACTAGCGGGAGTTCCAGCACAGATACG.

Incomplete CDR3 DNA: TGCAGCGTCCGACTGGGCGGGGTTTCTAATGAAAAA. The encoded protein is CSVRLGGVSNEK. The whole CDR3 sequence reads CSVRLGGVSNEKLFF. The V and J genes are TRBV29-1 and TRBJ1-4; D uncertain. The read halts 3 residues ahead of the CDR3 end, with the missing end drawn from the germline J gene. Germline values: CDR1 SQVTM, CDR2 ANQGSEA. Trimming pared 6 bases from V and 3 bases from J, leaving 17 bases between. This CDR3 has 15 residues.

Comments on this clone: The read comes to an end 3 residues before the CDR3 does, leaving the germline J gene to fill in the end. The chain has TRBV7-2 and TRBJ1-2; D remains unclear. Germline V CDR1 and CDR2: SGHTA, FQGNSA. CDR3 length: 12 amino acids. The DNA read from the CDR3 is TGTGCCAGCAGCTTAAGCCGCTACGAC. It yields the protein CASSLSRYD. The entire CDR3 reads CASSLSRYDYTF.

As regards this clone: The read finishes 3 residues shy of the CDR3 end, and the germline J gene is used to complete it. The V and J genes are TRBV7-3 and TRBJ2-2; 7 positions agree with TRBD2. Germline V gives CDR1 SGHTA, CDR2 FQGTGA. This CDR3 has 16 amino acids. Trimming took 5 bases from V and 0 from J; bases not matched to a gene: 6. The CDR3 DNA, read in part, is TGTGCCAGCAGCCCCCGCCGGGGGGCGAACACCGGGGAG. It yields the protein CASSPRRGANTGE. In full, the CDR3 reads CASSPRRGANTGELFF.

The CDR3 bases that were read are TGCGCCAGCAGCTCACGAGACAGGGGTTACGAG. Translated: CASSSRDRGYE. The whole CDR3 protein reads CASSSRDRGYEQYF. V gene TRBV5-1 combines with J gene TRBJ2-7, with TRBD1 matching over 8 bases. The CDR3 goes on 3 residues after the read ends, and that part is filled in from the germline J gene. This CDR3 contains 14 residues. Trimming at V came to 3 bases and at J to 4 bases, leaving 6 bases not matched to a gene. Germline V gene lookup returns CDR1 SGHRS and CDR2 YFSETQ.

A remark on this clone: Coverage ceases 3 residues before the CDR3 finishes, and the germline J gene fills in the end. The chain combines TRBV7-3 with TRBJ2-1; no clear D. V dropped 2 bases and J dropped 9 bases, with 23 bases sitting between them. This CDR3 contains 17 residues. Germline assignment: CDR1 SGHTA and CDR2 FQGTGA. The sequenced CDR3 bases are TGTGCCAGCAGCTTACCCCCGGAAAGGGTACTTAACAGTGAG. Translation gives CASSLPPERVLNSE. The entire CDR3 protein reads CASSLPPERVLNSEQFF.

About this clone: The read comes to an end 3 residues before the CDR3 does, leaving the germline J gene to fill in the end. This chain connects TRBV19 to TRBJ2-3; 10 nucleotides align to TRBD1. With V trimmed by 2 bases and J by 4 bases, 6 bases remained unmatched. The CDR3 totals 16 residues. Germline assignment: CDR1 LNHDA and CDR2 SQIVND (reference sequence). The covered CDR3 bases are TGTGCCAGTAGTATACACGGGACAGGGGACGCAGATACG. Amino acid sequence: CASSIHGTGDADT. The whole CDR3 protein reads CASSIHGTGDADTQYF.